Below, 29 T cell receptor beta chains from the same sample are listed, as sequenced in a study of PD-1 blockade in classical Hodgkin lymphoma. Here immunoSEQ multiplex PCR was the method, and the copy in TCRdb shows in-frame clones only, minus some. The sample carries some 17,000 clones, roughly 82% recorded once. Patients all relapsed after autologous stem cell transplantation, and there was variation in brentuximab vedotin exposure. Here the sequenced sample was peripheral blood mononuclear cells (PBMCs), taken before the second cycle of nivolumab. These receptors originate from a human donor with classical Hodgkin lymphoma.

V usage is TRBV6-1 and J usage is TRBJ1-5; D remains ambiguous. The CDR3 has 14 amino acids. Germline assignment: CDR1 MNHNS and CDR2 SASEGT. V gave up 4 bases and J gave up 9 bases, with 16 bases separating them. The CDR3 loop reads CASSGTPAVGPQHF. Here the CDR3 DNA reads TGTGCCAGCAGTGGGACTCCCGCAGTTGGGCCCCAGCATTTT.

This clone is a singleton in its sample. This sequence joins TRBV28 and TRBJ2-5; no firm D call. CDR1 is MDHEN, CDR2 SYDVKM, per germline. This CDR3 has 15 amino acids. The V end lost 5 bases, the J end lost 9 bases, and 22 bases lay between the germline ends. CDR3 coding DNA: TGTGCCAGCAGTACCGAAGGAGTCCTGGCGTGGGCCCAGTACTTC. Translation: CASSTEGVLAWAQYF.

The rearrangement uses TRBV27 and TRBJ2-7; D ambiguous. V was trimmed by 7 bases and J by 3 bases, leaving 16 bases between them. Looked up from germline, CDR1 is MNHEY and CDR2 is SMNVEV (reference sequence). This CDR3 region has 14 residues. The CDR3 sequence is CASTASGRNYEQYF. In DNA, the CDR3 is TGTGCCAGCACCGCCTCCGGACGGAACTACGAGCAGTACTTC.

The V and J genes are TRBV29-1 and TRBJ1-5; the D is unclear. Per the germline V gene, CDR1 is SQVTM and CDR2 is ANQGSEA. Trimming stripped 4 bases from V and 5 bases from J, with 18 bases between. The CDR3 is 15 amino acids. CDR3 residues: CSVADGLLGHQPQHF. The CDR3 coding sequence is TGCAGCGTTGCCGATGGGCTCCTCGGACATCAGCCCCAGCATTTT.

By sample share, this clone is medium-sized (0.01 to 0.1%). The chain carries TRBV28 and TRBJ2-3, with 10 bases lining up with TRBD2. Germline V gene lookup returns CDR1 MDHEN and CDR2 SYDVKM. Trimming cost V 6 bases and J 4 bases; bases outside gene matches: 4. CDR3 length: 14 amino acids. The CDR3 region is CASRVSGGADTQYF. CDR3 bases: TGTGCCAGCAGAGTAAGCGGGGGGGCAGATACGCAGTATTTT.

The rearrangement joins TRBV7-9 to TRBJ1-1; TRBD1 matches 10 bases. Germline V CDR1 and CDR2: SEHNR, FQNEAQ (reference sequence). J was trimmed by 3 bases and V by 11 bases; bases with no gene match: 12. CDR3 size: 15 residues. This CDR3 reads CAGTDRGLGDTEAFF. The CDR3 DNA reads as TGTGCCGGCACCGACAGGGGGCTAGGGGACACTGAAGCTTTCTTT.

The chain couples TRBV28 to TRBJ2-7, with 9 positions matching TRBD2. The ends lost 3 bases at V and 5 bases at J; junction bases unmatched: 20. Germline V gene lookup returns CDR1 MDHEN and CDR2 SYDVKM. CDR3 length equals 19 residues. The chain's CDR3 is CASSFDFVSGRGGGHEQYF. CDR3 DNA sequence: TGTGCCAGCAGTTTTGACTTCGTAAGCGGGCGGGGGGGCGGTCACGAGCAGTACTTC.

Only one count was recorded for this clone. The V and J genes are TRBV11-2 and TRBJ2-7; D gene uncertain. The CDR3 covers 11 residues. Between the trimmed V and J ends, which lost 4 bases and 7 bases, there was a span of 8 bases. Germline CDR1 is SGHAT and CDR2 is FQNNGV. In DNA form, the CDR3 reads TGTGCCAGCAGCTCACGGTTAGAGCAGTACTTC. This encodes CASSSRLEQYF.

V is TRBV6-1 and J is TRBJ1-2; the D gene is possibly TRBD1 (5 bases). The germline CDR1 and CDR2 sequences are MNHNS and SASEGT. This CDR3 spans 15 amino acids. V was cut by 6 bases and J by 5 bases, with 19 bases left in between. The CDR3 region is CASRGGATGVYGYTF. In DNA form, the CDR3 reads TGTGCCAGCAGGGGGGGAGCAACTGGGGTTTATGGCTACACCTTC.

J is TRBJ1-1 and V is TRBV2, with TRBD1 identical over 11 bases. The trim removed 4 bases at V and 3 bases at J, leaving 13 bases unmatched. CDR1 SNHLY and CDR2 FYNNEI come from the germline V gene. This CDR3 comprises 18 residues. The CDR3 sequence: CASSGLGQGALVDTEAFF. DNA of the CDR3: TGTGCCAGCAGTGGATTAGGACAGGGGGCTCTGGTCGACACTGAAGCTTTCTTT.

This rearrangement joins TRBV7-9 to TRBJ2-7, with D possibly matching TRBD1 (6 bases). V lost 11 bases and J 0 bases, leaving 17 bases between the germline ends. Germline CDR1 SEHNR, CDR2 FQNEAQ (reference sequence). This CDR3 comprises 14 residues. CDR3 nucleotide sequence: TGTGCCGTAGATTTGGGGGCAAACTCCTACGAGCAGTACTTC. This gives the protein CAVDLGANSYEQYF.

This chain uses TRBV9 with TRBJ2-1, with a tentative D call TRBD1 (6 bases). V lost 0 bases and J lost 10, with 11 bases in between. CDR1 SGDLS and CDR2 YYNGEE come from the germline V gene. The CDR3 contains 13 residues. For the CDR3, the DNA is TGTGCCAGCAGCGTAGTATTGAGGGGGGAGCAGTTCTTC. It encodes CASSVVLRGEQFF.

The chain joins TRBV6-4 to TRBJ1-1, with TRBD1 matching over 9 bases. Germline assignment: CDR1 MRHNA and CDR2 SNTAGT. CDR3 size: 16 residues. The ends lost 3 bases at V and 4 bases at J; junction bases unmatched: 9. CDR3 coding DNA: TGTGCCAGCAGTGAACAACAGGGGGCCAGGAGCACTGAAGCTTTCTTT. Its protein product is CASSEQQGARSTEAFF.

The chain uses TRBV19 and TRBJ2-1; a weak D match, TRBD2 (5 bases). The CDR3 length is 14 residues. The germline V gene has CDR1 LNHDA and CDR2 SQIVND (reference sequence). The V gene lost 8 bases and the J gene lost 6 bases, with 17 bases spanning the gap. The CDR3 DNA sequence: TGTGCCAGTGGAAGCGGAGTTTTGTCCAATGAGCAGTTCTTC. It specifies CASGSGVLSNEQFF. The entire variable domain, with the rest obtained from reference TRBV19 and TRBJ2-1, is as follows: DGGITQSPKYLFRKEGQNVTLSCEQNLNHDAMYWYRQDPGQGLRLIYYSQIVNDFQKGDIAEGYSVSREKKESFPLTVTSAQKNPTAFYLCASGSGVLSNEQFFGPGTRLTVL.

This clone was counted once. The V call is TRBV11-2, the J call TRBJ1-1, with D unresolved. The germline V and J ends were trimmed by 1 base and 0 bases, with 3 bases remaining between them. Germline V lookup: CDR1 SGHAT, CDR2 FQNNGV. This CDR3 is 13 amino acids long. The CDR3 loop reads CASSLGVNTEAFF. In DNA, the CDR3 is TGTGCCAGCAGCTTAGGAGTGAACACTGAAGCTTTCTTT.

The chain combines TRBV7-3 with TRBJ2-3, with 8 nucleotides matching TRBD1. This CDR3 comprises 14 residues. The ends lost 5 bases at V and 3 bases at J; junction bases unmatched: 4. Germline-derived CDR1 and CDR2 are SGHTA and FQGTGA. The CDR3 nucleotides are TGTGCCAGCAGCGGACAGGGTGCGACAGATACGCAGTATTTT. It specifies CASSGQGATDTQYF.

The V call is TRBV20-1, the J call TRBJ2-1, with D hard to call. Trimming shortened V by 3 bases and J by 5 bases, and 2 bases separated the two germline ends. The germline V gene encodes CDR1 DFQATT and CDR2 SNEGSKA (reference sequence). The CDR3 is made up of 10 amino acids. The CDR3 region is CSASDNEQFF. The CDR3 coding sequence is TGCAGTGCTAGCGACAATGAGCAGTTCTTC.

The chain employs TRBV2 and TRBJ1-1; 7 nucleotides match TRBD1. Germline values: CDR1 SNHLY, CDR2 FYNNEI. Germline trimming cut 6 bases from V and 5 bases from J; bases unmatched to any gene: 9. The CDR3 has 14 residues. The CDR3, as DNA: TGTGCCAGCAGGCCTGGGACAGTCGGGACTGAAGCTTTCTTT. Protein: CASRPGTVGTEAFF.

The chain couples TRBV4-2 to TRBJ1-4; TRBD1 is a possible D gene (5 bases). Germline lookup yields CDR1 LGHNA and CDR2 YNFKEQ. Trimming removed 3 bases from V and 8 bases from J, with 13 bases in between. The CDR3 sequence is 14 residues long. The CDR3 loop is CASSQAGGNEKLFF. The CDR3, as DNA: TGTGCCAGCAGCCAGGCGGGGGGTAACGAAAAACTGTTTTTT.

The chain employs TRBV2 and TRBJ2-5; 8 bases fit TRBD2. This CDR3 comprises 16 residues. Germline CDR1 reads SNHLY; CDR2 reads FYNNEI. Trimming at V came to 3 bases and at J to 1 base, leaving 7 bases not matched to a gene. The CDR3 DNA sequence: TGTGCCAGCAGTGATATTAGCGGGGTCTTCCAAGAGACCCAGTACTTC. Residues: CASSDISGVFQETQYF.

The V and J genes are TRBV28 and TRBJ1-5; 8 bases map to TRBD1. Germline V gene data show CDR1 as MDHEN and CDR2 as SYDVKM. This CDR3 has 13 amino acids. The V segment lost 7 bases and the J segment 8 bases; nucleotides outside the gene matches: 7. The DNA for the CDR3 is TGTGCCAGCAATCAACAGGGGGGGAAGCCCCAGCATTTT. It specifies CASNQQGGKPQHF.

The chain couples TRBV7-9 to TRBJ1-1; D ambiguous. The CDR3 runs 13 residues. In germline, CDR1 is SEHNR, CDR2 FQNEAQ (reference sequence). V lost 3 bases and J 1 base, leaving 6 bases between the germline ends. The CDR3 DNA sequence: TGTGCCAGCAGCTTCGGCGCGAACACTGAAGCTTTCTTT. Protein product: CASSFGANTEAFF.

V gene TRBV4-2 combines with J gene TRBJ2-5; 8 nucleotides match TRBD2. V lost 3 bases, J lost 5 bases, and 11 bases stayed unmatched. The CDR3 consists of 16 residues. CDR1 is LGHNA and CDR2 is YNFKEQ in the germline V gene. In DNA form, the CDR3 reads TGTGCCAGCAGCCAGGGTCGAAGCGGGGGTGGTGAGACCCAGTACTTC. Encoded protein: CASSQGRSGGGETQYF.

The chain is built from TRBV10-3 and TRBJ2-1, with TRBD2 as a possible D gene (5 bases). Trimming pared 10 bases from V and 5 bases from J, leaving 18 bases between. The CDR3 length is 14 residues. Per germline, CDR1 ENHRY and CDR2 SYGVKD. The CDR3 bases are TGTGCCAGCGCGGCTTCGGGATACGACAATGAGCAGTTCTTC. Residues: CASAASGYDNEQFF.

The V call is TRBV30, the J call TRBJ2-7, with 8 bases lining up with TRBD2. This CDR3 comprises 13 residues. With 1 base clipped from V and 4 bases from J, the junction kept 3 bases outside the gene matches. Germline V gene data show CDR1 as GTSNPN and CDR2 as SVGIG (reference sequence). The CDR3 nucleotides read TGTGCCTGGAGTGGAGAGCGGGAGTACGAGCAGTACTTC. Its protein product is CAWSGEREYEQYF.

V gene TRBV7-6 combines with J gene TRBJ2-7, with 9 positions matching TRBD1. CDR3 length: 14 amino acids. Per germline, CDR1 SGHVS and CDR2 FNYEAQ. V lost 5 bases, J lost 3 bases, and 5 bases stayed unmatched. CDR3 protein: CASSHGTGLYEQYF. The DNA for the CDR3 is TGTGCCAGCAGCCACGGGACAGGGCTCTACGAGCAGTACTTC.

The rearrangement links TRBV19 to TRBJ2-5; TRBD1 or TRBD2 may be the D gene (6 bases each). With the DNA end fitting TRBJ2-7 better, the J assignment may be wrong. CDR1 and CDR2 from the germline V gene are LNHDA and SQIVND (reference sequence). This CDR3 region has 13 residues. CDR3 region: CASSEGGGYEQYF. As DNA, the CDR3 is TGTGCCAGTAGCGAAGGGGGAGGCTACGAGCAGTACTTC.

The chain recombines TRBV4-1 with TRBJ1-5, with D perhaps matching TRBD1 (5 bases). V lost 0 bases and J lost 1, with 13 bases in between. The germline gives CDR1 MGHRA, CDR2 YSYEKL. The length of the CDR3 is 17 residues. The DNA for the CDR3 is TGCGCCAGCAGCCAAGATGCGAGGGGACTAAGCAATCAGCCCCAGCATTTT. Amino acid sequence: CASSQDARGLSNQPQHF.

The V call is TRBV30, the J call TRBJ1-2; the D is unclear. This CDR3 is built from 13 residues. Germline loops: CDR1 GTSNPN, CDR2 SVGIG (reference sequence). Trimming cost V 4 bases and J 0 bases, with 9 bases left between them. CDR3 region: CAWTLQANYGYTF. The CDR3 DNA reads TGTGCCTGGACCCTACAAGCTAACTATGGCTACACCTTC.